One and the same sample provided the 11 T cell receptor beta chains below, sequenced in a study of cytomegalovirus exposure and HLA in healthy donors. With 60 Vbeta and 13 Jbeta primers, the PCR was carried out. The method was immunoSEQ multiplex PCR; TCRdb's version includes in-frame clones alone and lacks a portion of them. The sample lists 100,000 to 150,000 clones, approximately 71% occurring once. The sample consisted of PBMCs. All receptors come from a woman between 55 and 75 years old in good health and CMV-seronegative.

The chain is built from TRBV7-8 and TRBJ2-3; 8 bases align to TRBD2. CDR3 length: 15 residues. J was trimmed by 2 bases and V by 5 bases; bases with no gene match: 6. The V gene's germline CDR1 is SGHVS and CDR2 FQNEAQ. CDR3 amino acids: CASSGLGGATDTQYF. The CDR3 bases are TGTGCCAGCAGCGGCCTCGGGGGGGCCACAGATACGCAGTATTTT.

The chain is built from TRBV30 and TRBJ1-4; 10 nucleotides agree with TRBD1. Trimming at V came to 8 bases and at J to 5 bases, leaving 5 bases not matched to a gene. Germline CDR1 reads GTSNPN; CDR2 reads SVGIG (reference sequence). This CDR3 comprises 13 residues. The CDR3, as DNA: TGTGCCGGCCGGGACAGGGGAAATGAAAAACTGTTTTTT. Translating it yields CAGRDRGNEKLFF.

In nucleotides, the CDR3 is TGCGCCAGCAACGAACAGGGGAGCTCTGGGGCCAACGTCCTGACTTTC. Residues: CASNEQGSSGANVLTF. The V and J genes are TRBV5-1 and TRBJ2-6, with 7 bases identical to TRBD1. This CDR3 comprises 16 residues. V trimming: 6 bases; J trimming: 0 bases; junction bases outside the gene matches: 6. Per the germline V gene, CDR1 is SGHRS and CDR2 is YFSETQ.

The chain couples TRBV20-1 to TRBJ1-1; D perhaps matches TRBD1 (6 bases). V was cut by 5 bases and J by 4 bases, with 8 bases left in between. This CDR3 is 11 amino acids long. Germline V gene sequence: CDR1 DFQATT, CDR2 SNEGSKA (reference sequence). CDR3 amino acids: CSAYRATEAFF. In DNA, the CDR3 is TGCAGTGCTTACAGGGCCACTGAAGCTTTCTTT.

This clone occurred a few times. The CDR3 protein is CAVKGVPEAFF. The CDR3 DNA reads as TGTGCTGTAAAGGGGGTCCCTGAAGCTTTCTTT. The chain recombines TRBV7-9 with TRBJ1-1, with a weak D call TRBD1 (6 bases). Germline CDR1 and CDR2: SEHNR and FQNEAQ (reference sequence). The CDR3 runs 11 residues.

This chain links TRBV18 with TRBJ2-2, with 8 bases fitting TRBD1. With V trimmed by 3 bases and J by 0 bases, 3 bases remained unmatched. The CDR3 is 16 residues long. The germline V gene has CDR1 KGHSH and CDR2 LQKENI. The CDR3 DNA is TGTGCCAGCTCACCCCAGGGACAGGCGAACACCGGGGAGCTGTTTTTT. Translating it yields CASSPQGQANTGELFF.

V gene TRBV27 combines with J gene TRBJ2-3, with 8 positions matching TRBD2. CDR3 length: 13 residues. J lost 4 bases, V lost 5 bases, and 2 bases had no gene match. Germline lookup yields CDR1 MNHEY and CDR2 SMNVEV (reference sequence). CDR3 residues: CASSKTSADTQYF. In DNA, the CDR3 is TGTGCCAGCAGTAAGACTAGCGCAGATACGCAGTATTTT.

The chain has TRBV5-1 and TRBJ2-1; 10 nucleotides align to TRBD2. The germline gives CDR1 SGHRS, CDR2 YFSETQ. This CDR3 contains 15 residues. J gave up 3 bases and V 4 bases, and 4 bases lay outside the gene matches. The CDR3 protein is CASSGLAANYNEQFF. DNA for the CDR3: TGCGCCAGCAGCGGACTAGCGGCCAACTACAATGAGCAGTTCTTC.

The rearrangement uses TRBV28 and TRBJ2-1; 8 nucleotides match TRBD2. The V and J ends lost 3 bases and 12 bases, in that order; junction bases with no gene match: 16. The CDR3 is 16 amino acids. Germline lookup yields CDR1 MDHEN and CDR2 SYDVKM. CDR3 sequence reads: CASSFGGADLLGGQFF. DNA for the CDR3: TGTGCCAGCAGTTTCGGGGGGGCCGACCTCTTAGGCGGGCAGTTCTTC.

The V and J genes are TRBV9 and TRBJ1-2; TRBD1 might be the D (6 bases). CDR1 is SGDLS and CDR2 is YYNGEE in the germline V gene. The V end was cut by 7 bases, the J end by 0 bases, with 19 bases between. The CDR3 loop spans 16 amino acids. This CDR3 reads CASSPGGPAPNYGYTF. The CDR3 nucleotides are TGTGCCAGCTCCCCCGGGGGGCCGGCTCCTAACTATGGCTACACCTTC.

V usage is TRBV27 and J usage is TRBJ2-2; D is possibly TRBD1 (6 bases). There are 14 residues in the CDR3. From germline, CDR1 is MNHEY and CDR2 SMNVEV (reference sequence). V lost 6 bases to trimming and J lost 4 bases, with 12 bases between them. CDR3 nucleotide sequence: TGTGCCAGCAGGAAACAGGGACCCACCGGGGAGCTGTTTTTT. Translated: CASRKQGPTGELFF.